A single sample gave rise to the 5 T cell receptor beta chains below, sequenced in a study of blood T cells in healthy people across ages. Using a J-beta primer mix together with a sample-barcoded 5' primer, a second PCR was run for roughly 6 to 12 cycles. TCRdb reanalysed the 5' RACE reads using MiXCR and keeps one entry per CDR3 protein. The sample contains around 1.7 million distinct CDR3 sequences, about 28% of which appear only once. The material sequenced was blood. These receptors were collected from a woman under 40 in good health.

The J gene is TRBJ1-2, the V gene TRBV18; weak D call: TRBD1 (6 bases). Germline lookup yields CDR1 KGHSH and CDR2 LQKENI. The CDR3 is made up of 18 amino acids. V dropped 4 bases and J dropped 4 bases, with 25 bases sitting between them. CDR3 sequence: CASSQTYAAQGRRYGYTF. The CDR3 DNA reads TGTGCCAGCTCACAAACGTATGCAGCACAGGGTAGACGCTATGGCTACACCTTC.

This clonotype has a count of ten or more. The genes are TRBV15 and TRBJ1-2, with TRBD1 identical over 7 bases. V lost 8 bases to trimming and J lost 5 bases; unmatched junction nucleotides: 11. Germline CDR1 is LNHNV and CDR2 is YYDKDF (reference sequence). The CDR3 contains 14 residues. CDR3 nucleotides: TGTGCCACCTTTCTTCCAGGGGGAGGTTATGGCTACACCTTC. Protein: CATFLPGGGYGYTF.

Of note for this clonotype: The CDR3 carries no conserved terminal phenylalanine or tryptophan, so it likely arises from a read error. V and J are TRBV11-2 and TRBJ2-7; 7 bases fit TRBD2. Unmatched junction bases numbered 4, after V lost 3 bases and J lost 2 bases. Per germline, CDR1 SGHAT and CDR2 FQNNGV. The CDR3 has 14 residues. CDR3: CASSFRGGTYEQYS. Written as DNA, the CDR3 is TGTGCCAGCAGCTTCCGGGGAGGGACCTACGAGCAGTACTCC.

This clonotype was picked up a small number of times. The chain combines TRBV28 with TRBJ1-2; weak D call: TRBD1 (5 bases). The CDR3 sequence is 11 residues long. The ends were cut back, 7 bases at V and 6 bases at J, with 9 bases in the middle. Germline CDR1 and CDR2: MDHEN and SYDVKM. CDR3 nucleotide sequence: TGTGCCAGCATGTTCAGGGATGGCTACACCTTC. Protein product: CASMFRDGYTF.

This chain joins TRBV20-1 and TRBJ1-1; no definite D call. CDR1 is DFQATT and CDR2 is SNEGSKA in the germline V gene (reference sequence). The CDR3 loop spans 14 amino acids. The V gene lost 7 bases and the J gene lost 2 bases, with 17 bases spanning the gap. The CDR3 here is CSDSRRAVNTEAFF. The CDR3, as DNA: TGCAGTGACTCTAGGCGCGCAGTCAACACTGAAGCTTTCTTT.